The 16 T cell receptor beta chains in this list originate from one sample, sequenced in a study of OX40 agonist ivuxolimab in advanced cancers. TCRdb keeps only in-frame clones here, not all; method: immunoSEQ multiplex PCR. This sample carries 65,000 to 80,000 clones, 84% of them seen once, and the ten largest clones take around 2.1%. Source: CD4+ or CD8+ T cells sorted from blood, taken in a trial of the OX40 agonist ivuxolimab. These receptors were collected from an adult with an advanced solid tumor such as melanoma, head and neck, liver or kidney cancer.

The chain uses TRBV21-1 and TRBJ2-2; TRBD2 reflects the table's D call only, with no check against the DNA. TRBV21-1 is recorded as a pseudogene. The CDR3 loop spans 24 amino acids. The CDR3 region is CASSNDKLDLLPGLTIKNTGELFF. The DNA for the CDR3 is TGTGCCAGCAGCAACGACAAACTAGACCTACTGCCGGGACTAACCATTAAAAACACCGGGGAGCTGTTTTTT.

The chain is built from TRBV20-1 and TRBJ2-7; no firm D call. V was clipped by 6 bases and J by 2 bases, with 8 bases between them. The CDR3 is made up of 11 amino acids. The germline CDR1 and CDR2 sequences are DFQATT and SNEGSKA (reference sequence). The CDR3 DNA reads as TGCAGTGCGGATACAGCCTACGAGCAGTACTTC. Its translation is CSADTAYEQYF.

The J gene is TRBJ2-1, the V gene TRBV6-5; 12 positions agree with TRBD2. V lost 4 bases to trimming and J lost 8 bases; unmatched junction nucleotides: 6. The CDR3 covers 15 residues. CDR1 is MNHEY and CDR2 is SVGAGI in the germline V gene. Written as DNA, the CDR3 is TGTGCCAGCAGTTCCAGGACTAGCGGGATCGATGAGCAGTTCTTC. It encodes CASSSRTSGIDEQFF.

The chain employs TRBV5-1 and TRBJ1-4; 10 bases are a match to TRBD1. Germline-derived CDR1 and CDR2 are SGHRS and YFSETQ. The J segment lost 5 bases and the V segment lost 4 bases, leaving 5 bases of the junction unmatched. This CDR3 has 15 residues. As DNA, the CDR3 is TGCGCCAGCAGCCCCGACAGGGGGCCGAATGAAAAACTGTTTTTT. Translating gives CASSPDRGPNEKLFF.

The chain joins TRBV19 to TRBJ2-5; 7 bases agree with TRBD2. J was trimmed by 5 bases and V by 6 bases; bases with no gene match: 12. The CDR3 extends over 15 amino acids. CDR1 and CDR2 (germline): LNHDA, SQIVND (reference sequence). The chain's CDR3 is CASRSGTALGETQYF. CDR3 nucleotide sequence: TGTGCCAGTAGAAGCGGGACCGCCTTAGGGGAGACCCAGTACTTC.

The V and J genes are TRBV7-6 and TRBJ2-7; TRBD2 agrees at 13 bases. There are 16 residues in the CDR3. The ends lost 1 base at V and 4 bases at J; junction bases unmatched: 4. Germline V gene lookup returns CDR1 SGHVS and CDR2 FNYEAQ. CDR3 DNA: TGTGCCAGCAGCTTAGGGACTAGCGGGGGCGGGTACGAGCAGTACTTC. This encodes CASSLGTSGGGYEQYF. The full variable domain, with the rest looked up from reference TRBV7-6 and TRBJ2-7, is GAGVSQSPRYKVTKRGQDVALRCDPISGHVSLYWYRQALGQGPEFLTYFNYEAQQDKSGLPNDRFSAERPEGSISTLTIQRTEQRDSAMYRCASSLGTSGGGYEQYFGPGTRLTVT.

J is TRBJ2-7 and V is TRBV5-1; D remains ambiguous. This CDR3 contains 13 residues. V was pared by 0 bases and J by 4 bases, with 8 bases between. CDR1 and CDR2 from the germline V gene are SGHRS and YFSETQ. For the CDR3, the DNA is TGCGCCAGCAGCTTGGATCTCCAATACGAGCAGTACTTC. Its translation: CASSLDLQYEQYF.

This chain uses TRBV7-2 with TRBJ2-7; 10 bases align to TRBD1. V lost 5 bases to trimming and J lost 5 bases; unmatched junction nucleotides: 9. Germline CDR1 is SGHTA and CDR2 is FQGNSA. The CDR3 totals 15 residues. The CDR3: CASSHTRDRGDEQYF. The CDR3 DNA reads TGTGCCAGCAGCCATACGAGGGACAGGGGTGACGAGCAGTACTTC. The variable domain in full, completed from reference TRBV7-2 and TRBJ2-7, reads GAGVSQSPSNKVTEKGKDVELRCDPISGHTALYWYRQSLGQGLEFLIYFQGNSAPDKSGLPSDRFSAERTGGSVSTLTIQRTQQEDSAVYLCASSHTRDRGDEQYFGPGTRLTVT.

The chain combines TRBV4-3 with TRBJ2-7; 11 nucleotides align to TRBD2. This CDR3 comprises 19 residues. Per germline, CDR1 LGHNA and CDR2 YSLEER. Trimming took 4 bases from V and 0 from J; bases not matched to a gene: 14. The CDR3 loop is CASSLDWLAGGGSSYEQYF. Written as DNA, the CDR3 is TGCGCCAGCAGCCTTGACTGGCTAGCGGGGGGCGGGAGCTCCTACGAGCAGTACTTC.

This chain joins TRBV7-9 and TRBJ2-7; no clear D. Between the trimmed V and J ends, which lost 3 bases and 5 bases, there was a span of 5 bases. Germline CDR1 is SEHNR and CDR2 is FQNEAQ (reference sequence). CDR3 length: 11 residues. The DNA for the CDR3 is TGTGCCAGCAGCTTTCACAACGAGCAGTACTTC. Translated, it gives CASSFHNEQYF.

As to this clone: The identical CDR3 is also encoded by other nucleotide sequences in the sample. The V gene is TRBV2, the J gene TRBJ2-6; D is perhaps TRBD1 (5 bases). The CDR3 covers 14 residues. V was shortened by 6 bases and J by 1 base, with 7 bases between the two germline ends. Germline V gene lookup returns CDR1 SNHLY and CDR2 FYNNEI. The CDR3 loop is CASRAGSGANVLTF. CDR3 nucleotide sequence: TGTGCCAGCAGGGCAGGGTCTGGGGCCAACGTCCTGACTTTC.

CDR3 coding DNA: TGTGCCAGCAGCTTAAATTCGGCCTCCTACGAGCAGTACTTC. Amino acids: CASSLNSASYEQYF. The V and J genes are TRBV7-2 and TRBJ2-7; no definite D call. The CDR3 is 14 residues long. Trimming removed 2 bases at V and 0 bases at J, with 8 bases between. Germline V gene lookup returns CDR1 SGHTA and CDR2 FQGNSA.

Here the CDR3 DNA reads TGTGCCAGCAGCAACCCGACAGGGGAAAATCAGCCCCAGCATTTT. Residues: CASSNPTGENQPQHF. The chain joins TRBV21-1 to TRBJ1-5; TRBD1 reflects the table's D call only, with no check against the DNA. TRBV21-1 is a documented pseudogene. The CDR3 extends over 15 amino acids.

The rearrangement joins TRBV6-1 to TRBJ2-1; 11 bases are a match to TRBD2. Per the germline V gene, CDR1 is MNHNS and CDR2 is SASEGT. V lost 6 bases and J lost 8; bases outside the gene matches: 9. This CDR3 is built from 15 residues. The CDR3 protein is CASSELAGVSYEQFF. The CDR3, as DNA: TGTGCCAGCAGCGAACTAGCGGGAGTTAGCTATGAGCAGTTCTTC.

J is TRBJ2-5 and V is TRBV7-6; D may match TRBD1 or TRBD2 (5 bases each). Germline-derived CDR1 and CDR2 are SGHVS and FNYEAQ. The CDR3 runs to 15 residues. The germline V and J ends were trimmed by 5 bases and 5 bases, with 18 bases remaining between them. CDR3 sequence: CASSPLRGPQETQYF. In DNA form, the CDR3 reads TGTGCCAGCAGCCCCCTCCGGGGACCTCAGGAGACCCAGTACTTC.

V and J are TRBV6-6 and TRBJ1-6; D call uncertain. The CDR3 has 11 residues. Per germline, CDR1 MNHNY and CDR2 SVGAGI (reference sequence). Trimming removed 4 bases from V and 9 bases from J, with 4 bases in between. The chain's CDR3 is CASSSGSPLHF. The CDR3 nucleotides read TGTGCCAGCAGTTCCGGTTCACCCCTCCACTTT.